One sample yielded the 2 T cell receptor beta chains listed below, sequenced in a study of regulatory T cells in long-lasting Graves disease. Libraries of TCR beta came from iRepertoire HTBI primers plus Arm-PCR of CDR3 regions. MiXCR, applied by TCRdb to the multiplex PCR reads, yields one record per CDR3 protein. The sample has roughly 420,000 distinct CDR3 sequences; roughly 15% are singletons. Stated time point: newly diagnosed GD, antithyroid drugs for less than 3 months. Construction of the TCR library relied on RNA isolated from PBMCs. Another study also made use of these data, one on T cells in Graves' hyperthyroidism and ophthalmopathy.

Sequences were derived from peripheral blood mononuclear cells (PBMCs), sampled at new diagnosis, from a patient treated with antithyroid drugs. The receptor set was obtained from a woman between 50 and 59 years old with Graves disease.

This clonotype came up many times. The chain has TRBV27 and TRBJ1-5; no clear D gene. V was trimmed by 2 bases and J by 5 bases, leaving 7 bases between them. The length of the CDR3 is 13 residues. Germline V CDR1 and CDR2: MNHEY, SMNVEV (reference sequence). DNA of the CDR3: TGTGCCAGCAGTTTAGACGGATATCAGCCCCAGCATTTT. It is translated as CASSLDGYQPQHF.

At least ten counts were recorded for this clonotype. In nucleotides, the CDR3 is TGTGCCCTGGTAGTGGGTCGGGCTTTCTTT. Translating it yields CALVVGRAFF. The chain uses TRBV30 and TRBJ1-1, with D uncertain. Looked up from germline, CDR1 is GTSNPN and CDR2 is SVGIG (reference sequence). The CDR3 totals 10 residues. The germline V and J ends were trimmed by 8 bases and 11 bases, with 15 bases remaining between them.